The sequence of this T cell receptor (beta chain) was determined in a study of response to subunit inactivated influenza vaccine. Study outcomes and limitations: That few new T cells are recruited by each seasonal influenza vaccination was the authors' suggestion.

As to this clonotype: Its target is unknown.

TCRdb used MiXCR to reprocess the RT-PCR reads, holding one entry per CDR3 protein. The table records 500,000 to 550,000 distinct CDR3 sequences, 6% to 9% of them present only once. This receptor was taken from a man aged 50 to 75 who received an inactivated influenza vaccine. Sequenced here: PBMCs from blood, sampled 23 to 25 months after vaccination.

Here the CDR3 reads CSASALRAISYNEQFF. The CDR3 DNA reads TGCAGTGCTAGCGCCCTCCGGGCGATCAGTTACAATGAGCAGTTCTTC. The V and J genes are TRBV20-1 and TRBJ2-1; D not resolved. Trimming pared 3 bases from V and 4 bases from J, leaving 19 bases between. The CDR3 extends over 16 amino acids. Germline loops: CDR1 DFQATT, CDR2 SNEGSKA (reference sequence).